The 21 T cell receptor beta chains below were found in one sample sequenced in a study of T cell responses to AZD1222 COVID-19 vaccine. Only in-frame clones appear in the TCRdb table, and some are missing; sequencing was by immunoSEQ multiplex PCR. This table holds some 130,000 clones, approximately 91% found once. The sample was peripheral blood, taken on day 0 of AZD1222 vaccination. Receptors were obtained from an adult in good health.

This chain links TRBV19 with TRBJ1-5; D remains unclear. Trimming took 0 bases from V and 7 from J, leaving 10 bases between them. CDR1 and CDR2 (germline): LNHDA, SQIVND (reference sequence). The CDR3 extends over 14 amino acids. The CDR3 coding sequence is TGTGCCAGTAGTATAGATCAAACCGGGCAGCCCCAGCATTTT. Its translation is CASSIDQTGQPQHF.

The V call is TRBV2, the J call TRBJ1-2, with TRBD1 matching over 7 bases. J gave up 5 bases and V 6 bases, and 3 bases lay outside the gene matches. The CDR3 totals 12 residues. CDR1 is SNHLY, CDR2 FYNNEI, per germline. The CDR3 bases are TGTGCCAGCAGAGGGACAGTATATGGCTACACCTTC. Residues: CASRGTVYGYTF.

The rearrangement uses TRBV29-1 and TRBJ1-2, with D hard to call. This CDR3 comprises 12 residues. The V end lost 5 bases, the J end lost 3 bases, and 10 bases lay between the germline ends. Germline V CDR1 and CDR2: SQVTM, ANQGSEA. CDR3 loop: CSVRIRDYGYTF. The CDR3 DNA reads as TGCAGCGTTCGAATAAGGGACTATGGCTACACCTTC.

The chain has TRBV7-6 and TRBJ2-7, with a tentative D call TRBD1 (6 bases). The germline gives CDR1 SGHVS, CDR2 FNYEAQ. The CDR3 covers 15 residues. Trimming left V 4 bases short and J 4 bases short, with 17 bases between. The CDR3 region has the DNA TGTGCCAGCAGCTCACAATCGACAGGAAAATACGAGCAGTACTTC. It translates to CASSSQSTGKYEQYF.

The gene calls are TRBV5-4 and TRBJ2-3, with 12 bases identical to TRBD2. Germline values: CDR1 SGHNT, CDR2 YYREEE (reference sequence). CDR3 length: 17 residues. V trimming: 4 bases; J trimming: 4 bases; junction bases outside the gene matches: 10. DNA of the CDR3: TGTGCCAGCAGCCCCCACCTAGCGGGGGGGCGCGCAGATACGCAGTATTTT. Translated, it gives CASSPHLAGGRADTQYF.

The chain couples TRBV4-3 to TRBJ1-1; D remains ambiguous. The V and J ends lost 4 bases and 3 bases respectively, with 9 bases between them. Looked up from germline, CDR1 is LGHNA and CDR2 is YSLEER. This CDR3 spans 13 amino acids. The CDR3 region has the DNA TGCGCCAGCAGCCCCTCGAGATACACTGAAGCTTTCTTT. Protein product: CASSPSRYTEAFF.

V and J are TRBV2 and TRBJ1-1; D unresolved. This CDR3 has 13 amino acids. Trimming stripped 4 bases from V and 0 bases from J, with 6 bases between. Germline values: CDR1 SNHLY, CDR2 FYNNEI. Here the CDR3 reads CASSVTLNTEAFF. CDR3 in DNA: TGTGCCAGCAGTGTTACCCTGAACACTGAAGCTTTCTTT. The variable domain in full, completed from reference TRBV2 and TRBJ1-1, reads EPEVTQTPSHQVTQMGQEVILRCVPISNHLYFYWYRQILGQKVEFLVSFYNNEISEKSEIFDDQFSVERPDGSNFTLKIRSTKLEDSAMYFCASSVTLNTEAFFGQGTRLTVV.

The chain couples TRBV27 to TRBJ2-1; D may be TRBD1 (6 bases). The CDR3 contains 13 residues. Germline CDR1 MNHEY, CDR2 SMNVEV (reference sequence). With 6 bases removed from V and 7 bases from J, the gap between germline ends came to 13 bases. The CDR3 DNA is TGTGCCAGCAGGGGGTGGGGGCCGAATGAGCAGTTCTTC. This codes for CASRGWGPNEQFF.

The chain has TRBV6-5 and TRBJ2-1; tentatively, D is TRBD2 (5 bases). The CDR3 is made up of 15 amino acids. V shed 6 bases and J shed 2 bases, with 14 bases lying between them. In germline, CDR1 is MNHEY, CDR2 SVGAGI. CDR3 amino acids: CASSRRGRAYNEQFF. The CDR3 DNA follows: TGTGCCAGCAGCAGACGAGGGCGGGCCTACAATGAGCAGTTCTTC.

The chain links TRBV5-1 to TRBJ2-7, with 8 bases matching TRBD2. V was pared by 2 bases and J by 7 bases, with 8 bases of the junction left unmatched. Germline CDR1 SGHRS, CDR2 YFSETQ. CDR3 size: 14 residues. In nucleotides, the CDR3 is TGCGCCAGCAGCTTTAGGCAGGGACTAGAAGAGCAGTACTTC. Translation: CASSFRQGLEEQYF.

This clone was recorded only once. This chain connects TRBV18 to TRBJ1-5; TRBD1 matches at 8 bases. CDR1 and CDR2 (germline): KGHSH, LQKENI. The CDR3 runs to 16 residues. V lost 3 bases to trimming and J lost 3 bases; unmatched junction nucleotides: 7. CDR3 DNA: TGTGCCAGCTCACCTCCGGGACAGGCATTCAATCAGCCCCAGCATTTT. This codes for CASSPPGQAFNQPQHF.

J is TRBJ1-2 and V is TRBV4-1; perhaps TRBD1 as D (5 bases). Trimming shortened V by 1 base and J by 6 bases, and 12 bases separated the two germline ends. This CDR3 has 14 amino acids. Germline V gene sequence: CDR1 MGHRA, CDR2 YSYEKL. Written as DNA, the CDR3 is TGCGCCAGCAGCCAAGTCGACGGGGGTGATGGCTACACCTTC. As protein: CASSQVDGGDGYTF.

The V gene is TRBV7-8, the J gene TRBJ2-1; D may be TRBD1 (6 bases). V was shortened by 5 bases and J by 8 bases, with 13 bases between the two germline ends. Germline CDR1 reads SGHVS; CDR2 reads FQNEAQ. CDR3 size: 13 residues. The CDR3 sequence is CASSRQVVDEQFF. The CDR3 coding sequence is TGTGCCAGCAGCCGACAGGTTGTGGATGAGCAGTTCTTC.

This clone was detected a few times. The chain joins TRBV18 to TRBJ1-1; D remains unclear. The CDR3 loop spans 14 amino acids. CDR1 and CDR2 (germline): KGHSH, LQKENI. Trimming removed 1 base at V and 10 bases at J, with 16 bases between. CDR3 nucleotides: TGTGCCAGCTCACCACAGGTGGGGAAATCGGGAGCTTTCTTT. It codes for CASSPQVGKSGAFF.

J is TRBJ2-7 and V is TRBV15; D is unresolved. The CDR3 extends over 13 amino acids. In germline, CDR1 is LNHNV, CDR2 YYDKDF (reference sequence). Trimming stripped 0 bases from V and 6 bases from J, with 9 bases between. The CDR3 sequence: CATSRELLPEQYF. The CDR3 coding sequence is TGTGCCACCAGCAGAGAACTACTCCCCGAGCAGTACTTC.

The chain joins TRBV11-3 to TRBJ2-1; 7 nucleotides line up with TRBD1. With 5 bases clipped from V and 0 bases from J, the junction kept 4 bases outside the gene matches. This CDR3 has 15 amino acids. CDR1 and CDR2 from the germline V gene are SGHNT and YENEEA. The DNA of the CDR3 is TGTGCCAGCAGCGGACGGGACAGCTCCTACAATGAGCAGTTCTTC. Encoded protein: CASSGRDSSYNEQFF.

This clone was seen a single time. The chain links TRBV6-5 to TRBJ1-6; 8 bases are a match to TRBD1. CDR1 is MNHEY and CDR2 is SVGAGI in the germline V gene. V was pared by 8 bases and J by 5 bases, with 8 bases of the junction left unmatched. The CDR3 spans 15 residues. The CDR3, as DNA: TGTGCCAGCGGACTAGGACAGGGAAATAATTCACCCCTCCACTTT. This translates into CASGLGQGNNSPLHF.

The J gene is TRBJ1-2, the V gene TRBV7-8; D possibly corresponds to TRBD1 (5 bases). The V gene lost 5 bases and the J gene lost 0 bases, with 16 bases spanning the gap. The CDR3 length is 16 residues. Germline V gene data show CDR1 as SGHVS and CDR2 as FQNEAQ. The CDR3 here is CASSPQVGVANYGYTF. CDR3 DNA: TGTGCCAGCAGCCCCCAGGTAGGGGTAGCTAACTATGGCTACACCTTC.

V gene TRBV5-1 combines with J gene TRBJ2-3; weak D call: TRBD2 (6 bases). The V gene lost 4 bases and the J gene lost 0 bases, with 9 bases spanning the gap. CDR3 length: 14 residues. Germline lookup yields CDR1 SGHRS and CDR2 YFSETQ. The CDR3 bases are TGCGCCAGCAGCGCGGGGACTAGCACAGATACGCAGTATTTT. Encoded protein: CASSAGTSTDTQYF.

The chain has TRBV27 and TRBJ2-2; unclear D gene. Trimming left V 5 bases short and J 7 bases short, with 11 bases between. CDR3 length equals 13 residues. Germline CDR1 MNHEY, CDR2 SMNVEV (reference sequence). The CDR3 region has the DNA TGTGCCAGCAGTCGCAGGTCCGGCGGGGAGCTGTTTTTT. This gives the protein CASSRRSGGELFF.

The sample holds many counts of this clone. The chain employs TRBV21-1 and TRBJ1-1. TRBV21-1 is reported as a pseudogene. The CDR3 spans 17 residues. CDR3 loop: CASSKALEGRPNTEAFF. The DNA of the CDR3 is TGTGCCAGCAGCAAAGCACTCGAGGGACGTCCGAACACTGAAGCTTTCTTT.